The 22 T cell receptor beta chains below come from one sample, sequenced in a study of ipilimumab plus nivolumab after autologous stem cell transplantation. Repertoires were generated with immunoSEQ multiplex PCR, while TCRdb's copy carries only in-frame clones and drops some. Of 77,000 or so clones listed, about 83% are singletons. The sequences come from PBMCs, collected in a trial of ipilimumab plus nivolumab as post-transplant consolidation. These receptors were taken from a male donor with diffuse large B-cell lymphoma.

This chain uses TRBV30 with TRBJ1-4; possibly TRBD1 for D (5 bases). The CDR3 runs to 14 residues. V gave up 0 bases and J gave up 10 bases, with 15 bases separating them. Germline CDR1 and CDR2: GTSNPN and SVGIG (reference sequence). The CDR3 bases are TGTGCCTGGAGTGTTAAGGGGTCCTCTGGAAAACTGTTTTTT. It yields the protein CAWSVKGSSGKLFF.

A single count supports this clone. CDR3: CASRPGTPYQPQHF. The CDR3 DNA reads as TGTGCCAGCAGGCCTGGGACACCCTATCAGCCCCAGCATTTT. The chain is built from TRBV6-5 and TRBJ1-5; D perhaps matches TRBD1 (6 bases). The CDR3 length is 14 residues. The germline V gene has CDR1 MNHEY and CDR2 SVGAGI. Trimming removed 6 bases at V and 5 bases at J, with 14 bases between.

This clone was recorded only once. The chain has TRBV7-3 and TRBJ2-1, with a tentative D call TRBD1 (5 bases). V gave up 5 bases and J gave up 8 bases, with 19 bases separating them. Per germline, CDR1 SGHTA and CDR2 FQGTGA. This CDR3 has 15 amino acids. As DNA, the CDR3 is TGTGCCAGCAGCCTCCTGGGGCAGGGTACGGATGAGCAGTTCTTC. Translating it yields CASSLLGQGTDEQFF.

This chain uses TRBV19 with TRBJ2-1, with 10 bases fitting TRBD1. Germline loops: CDR1 LNHDA, CDR2 SQIVND (reference sequence). CDR3 size: 17 residues. Unmatched junction bases numbered 7, after V lost 1 base and J lost 4 bases. The CDR3 here is CASSIGSGTGEYNEQFF. CDR3 in DNA: TGTGCCAGTAGTATAGGATCCGGGACAGGGGAGTACAATGAGCAGTTCTTC.

V is TRBV15 and J is TRBJ1-5; D is uncertain. Trimming took off 1 base at V and 5 bases at J, with 12 bases between the two ends. This CDR3 comprises 15 residues. Germline V gene data show CDR1 as LNHNV and CDR2 as YYDKDF (reference sequence). The CDR3 region has the DNA TGTGCCACCAGCAGAGGCCTCGTTAGGGATCAGCCCCAGCATTTT. Amino acid sequence: CATSRGLVRDQPQHF.

The rearrangement uses TRBV6-1 and TRBJ2-7; no clear D gene. V was cut by 3 bases and J by 0 bases, with 9 bases left in between. In germline, CDR1 is MNHNS, CDR2 SASEGT. The CDR3 sequence is 14 residues long. The CDR3, as DNA: TGTGCCAGCAGTGAGCTGGCAGTCTCCTACGAGCAGTACTTC. Residues: CASSELAVSYEQYF.

The rearrangement uses TRBV6-1 and TRBJ1-5, with D unresolved. V was shortened by 3 bases and J by 11 bases, with 20 bases between the two germline ends. Looked up from germline, CDR1 is MNHNS and CDR2 is SASEGT. The CDR3 runs to 15 residues. This CDR3 reads CASSELANPWLAQHF. CDR3 in DNA: TGTGCCAGCAGTGAGTTGGCCAACCCGTGGTTGGCCCAGCATTTT.

Relative to its sample, this clone is medium-sized. The chain employs TRBV4-2 and TRBJ2-7; the D gene is possibly TRBD1 (6 bases). From germline, CDR1 is LGHNA and CDR2 YNFKEQ. CDR3 length: 15 residues. V lost 1 base and J lost 4, with 14 bases in between. The CDR3 bases are TGTGCCAGCAGCCAAGCGGCAGGGGATACATACGAGCAGTACTTC. Translating it yields CASSQAAGDTYEQYF.

The J gene is TRBJ2-5, the V gene TRBV19; 8 bases align to TRBD2. The ends lost 4 bases at V and 5 bases at J; junction bases unmatched: 18. Germline values: CDR1 LNHDA, CDR2 SQIVND (reference sequence). The CDR3 extends over 18 amino acids. The CDR3 DNA follows: TGTGCCAGTAGTACGTCATCCTTAGCGGGACCGGGTAGGGAGACCCAGTACTTC. Translation: CASSTSSLAGPGRETQYF.

The rearrangement uses TRBV28 and TRBJ2-5; 7 bases agree with TRBD2. J gave up 5 bases and V 6 bases, and 18 bases lay outside the gene matches. Germline assignment: CDR1 MDHEN and CDR2 SYDVKM. This CDR3 is 17 amino acids long. CDR3 region: CASSSSERAGETETQYF. CDR3 DNA sequence: TGTGCCAGCAGCTCTAGTGAACGGGCGGGGGAGACGGAGACCCAGTACTTC.

The chain joins TRBV27 to TRBJ1-3, with no clear D. The CDR3 loop spans 13 amino acids. Trimming took 4 bases from V and 1 from J, leaving 5 bases between them. The V gene's germline CDR1 is MNHEY and CDR2 SMNVEV (reference sequence). CDR3 coding DNA: TGTGCCAGCAGTTCCCTGTCTGGAAACACCATATATTTT. Translated, it gives CASSSLSGNTIYF.

V usage is TRBV7-9 and J usage is TRBJ1-6, with D unclear. The CDR3 has 14 residues. Germline loops: CDR1 SEHNR, CDR2 FQNEAQ (reference sequence). V was cut by 6 bases and J by 6 bases, with 12 bases left in between. The CDR3 protein is CASSLTVFNSPLHF. Written as DNA, the CDR3 is TGTGCCAGCAGTTTGACGGTCTTTAATTCACCCCTCCACTTT.

This chain uses TRBV28 with TRBJ2-7, with 8 bases fitting TRBD1. Trimming took 6 bases from V and 3 from J; bases not matched to a gene: 13. CDR3 length equals 16 residues. Germline V gene lookup returns CDR1 MDHEN and CDR2 SYDVKM. CDR3 sequence (DNA): TGTGCCAGCAGCCATACTCTCAGGGGGCGCGACTACGAGCAGTACTTC. It translates to CASSHTLRGRDYEQYF.

The chain employs TRBV18 and TRBJ2-1; TRBD2 aligns across 7 bases. Trimming at V came to 1 base and at J to 8 bases, leaving 2 bases not matched to a gene. CDR3 length: 13 residues. The germline V gene encodes CDR1 KGHSH and CDR2 LQKENI. Here the CDR3 reads CASSPRTRDEQFF. In DNA, the CDR3 is TGTGCCAGCTCACCACGGACTAGGGATGAGCAGTTCTTC.

This chain links TRBV2 with TRBJ1-5; TRBD1 might be the D (5 bases). CDR1 is SNHLY, CDR2 FYNNEI, per germline. V was trimmed by 7 bases and J by 1 base, leaving 14 bases between them. This CDR3 comprises 15 residues. The CDR3 region has the DNA TGTGCCAGCACCGGGTGGGGGTACAGCAATCAGCCCCAGCATTTT. Translated, it gives CASTGWGYSNQPQHF.

The chain recombines TRBV15 with TRBJ1-2; D gene uncertain. The CDR3 spans 15 residues. With 5 bases removed from V and 4 bases from J, the gap between germline ends came to 17 bases. Germline lookup yields CDR1 LNHNV and CDR2 YYDKDF (reference sequence). The CDR3 nucleotides are TGTGCCACCAGCCCGCATTTTGGACCGGGCTATGGCTACACCTTC. Its protein is CATSPHFGPGYGYTF.

The chain has TRBV5-4 and TRBJ2-5, with TRBD1 matching over 9 bases. The trim removed 5 bases at V and 6 bases at J, leaving 11 bases unmatched. Germline-derived CDR1 and CDR2 are SGHNT and YYREEE (reference sequence). The CDR3 is made up of 15 amino acids. For the CDR3, the DNA is TGTGCCAGCAGTCCGACAGGGGGATACAGCCAGACCCAGTACTTC. This translates into CASSPTGGYSQTQYF.

There are a few counts of this clone. The chain joins TRBV19 to TRBJ2-3, with TRBD2 as a possible D gene (6 bases). Per the germline V gene, CDR1 is LNHDA and CDR2 is SQIVND (reference sequence). Trimming shortened V by 4 bases and J by 6 bases, and 20 bases separated the two germline ends. CDR3 length equals 16 residues. The CDR3: CASSREALQRKDTQYF. The CDR3, as DNA: TGTGCCAGTAGTAGGGAGGCTCTCCAGAGAAAGGATACGCAGTATTTT.

This chain links TRBV29-1 with TRBJ2-7; D might be TRBD2 (5 bases). The V end lost 4 bases, the J end lost 6 bases, and 16 bases lay between the germline ends. CDR3 length: 13 amino acids. The germline CDR1 and CDR2 sequences are SQVTM and ANQGSEA. CDR3: CSVGLTMRAEQYF. The CDR3 DNA reads as TGCAGCGTTGGACTGACGATGAGGGCCGAGCAGTACTTC.

This chain uses TRBV5-1 with TRBJ2-5; tentative D call: TRBD1 (5 bases). The assigned J gene may be wrong: the sequence end matches TRBJ2-7 better. Germline-derived CDR1 and CDR2 are SGHRS and YFSETQ. This CDR3 comprises 14 residues. Here the CDR3 reads CASSLEYRGYEQYF. CDR3 sequence (DNA): TGCGCCAGCAGCTTGGAGTATAGGGGATACGAGCAGTACTTC.

This sequence joins TRBV28 and TRBJ1-5; D perhaps matches TRBD1 (5 bases). Germline V gene lookup returns CDR1 MDHEN and CDR2 SYDVKM. The CDR3 loop spans 13 amino acids. Trimming pared 6 bases from V and 6 bases from J, leaving 12 bases between. As DNA, the CDR3 is TGTGCCAGCAGCTCAGGGTCGGGTCAGCCCCAGCATTTT. Translation: CASSSGSGQPQHF.

The V gene is TRBV6-5, the J gene TRBJ1-5; no definite D call. Germline V CDR1 and CDR2: MNHEY, SVGAGI. The CDR3 sequence is 14 residues long. V was trimmed by 6 bases and J by 2 bases, leaving 11 bases between them. The CDR3 DNA sequence: TGTGCCAGCAGACCGACCGGAGGCAATCAGCCCCAGCATTTT. Its protein product is CASRPTGGNQPQHF.